The clone carrying this T cell receptor (beta chain) was observed a few times. Antigen: not known. From germline, CDR1 is SEHNR and CDR2 FQNEAQ (reference sequence). The CDR3 extends over 14 amino acids. V gave up 3 bases and J gave up 6 bases; unmatched junction bases: 8. Amplified regions were TCR beta CDR3 sequences from RNA transcripts. The TCR CDR3 first-round RT-PCR relied on the HTBI primer set. TCRdb re-derived calls from the multiplex PCR reads in MiXCR, one entry per CDR3 protein. The sample contains some 380,000 distinct CDR3 sequences, approximately 13% of which appear only once. Hyperthyroidism was newly diagnosed in patients aged 18 to 65 (duration under 2 months). The data derive from a study of T cells in Graves' hyperthyroidism and ophthalmopathy. Study results and caveats: Ophthalmopathy got predicted by the model a median about 6.5 months before its onset.

The receptor's source is a man aged 25 to 45 with Graves' hyperthyroidism that later progressed to Graves' ophthalmopathy. This chain connects TRBV7-9 to TRBJ2-7, with TRBD1 identical over 7 bases. Sequenced input: blood. CDR3 region: CASSFEGQACEQYF. CDR3 bases: TGTGCCAGCAGCTTCGAAGGACAGGCCTGCGAGCAGTACTTC.